This entry lists 18 T cell receptor beta chains sequenced from one sample in a study of T-cell reconstitution after alpha-beta-depleted transplantation in children. Unique molecular identifiers tagged the TCRbeta library. TCRdb independently ran MiXCR on the PCR reads; one entry per CDR3 protein. This table holds under 50,000 distinct CDR3 sequences, about 10% found once. Sequences were derived from PBMCs, mostly from graft donor cells, sampled 60 days after TCRalphabeta/CD19-depleted stem cell transplant. The receptor set was obtained from a male patient between 2 and 15 years old who had a stem cell transplant for chronic granulomatous disease, so the T cells may come from the graft donor.

CDR3 sequence: CSARDSSAGSEKLFF. The CDR3 DNA reads TGCAGTGCTAGAGATTCATCGGCAGGGAGTGAAAAACTGTTTTTT. The V call is TRBV20-1, the J call TRBJ1-4, with TRBD1 as a possible D gene (5 bases). Trimming removed 0 bases from V and 7 bases from J, with 15 bases in between. The length of the CDR3 is 15 residues. Germline lookup yields CDR1 DFQATT and CDR2 SNEGSKA (reference sequence).

The sample holds many counts of this clonotype. V and J are TRBV9 and TRBJ1-2, with D maybe TRBD1 (5 bases). Looked up from germline, CDR1 is SGDLS and CDR2 is YYNGEE. V was trimmed by 3 bases and J by 4 bases, leaving 13 bases between them. The CDR3 is made up of 14 amino acids. DNA of the CDR3: TGTGCCAGCAGCGCTGCTGGGGCGCTCTATGGCTACACCTTC. This codes for CASSAAGALYGYTF.

Only a few counts were recorded for this clonotype. This chain joins TRBV2 and TRBJ2-3; 10 nucleotides match TRBD2. The CDR3 consists of 16 residues. CDR1 and CDR2 from the germline V gene are SNHLY and FYNNEI. V dropped 7 bases and J dropped 3; count of bases not matched to a gene: 10. CDR3 protein: CASKGRSGRSTDTQYF. The CDR3 coding sequence is TGTGCCAGCAAGGGTCGTAGCGGGAGGTCGACAGATACGCAGTATTTT. The full variable domain, rest sourced from reference TRBV2 and TRBJ2-3, is EPEVTQTPSHQVTQMGQEVILRCVPISNHLYFYWYRQILGQKVEFLVSFYNNEISEKSEIFDDQFSVERPDGSNFTLKIRSTKLEDSAMYFCASKGRSGRSTDTQYFGPGTRLTVL.

This clonotype was detected many times. V and J are TRBV5-1 and TRBJ2-5, with 10 bases fitting TRBD2. The CDR3 extends over 18 amino acids. Losses at the gene ends were 4 bases for V and 8 bases for J; bases not matched to a gene: 20. Per the germline V gene, CDR1 is SGHRS and CDR2 is YFSETQ. In nucleotides, the CDR3 is TGCGCCAGCAGCGAAGAGGGACTAGCGTACGGCAATAAGAGAACCCAGTACTTC. Translated: CASSEEGLAYGNKRTQYF.

This clonotype was observed at least ten times. The rearrangement joins TRBV9 to TRBJ2-2; possibly TRBD1 or TRBD2 for D (5 bases each). Germline lookup yields CDR1 SGDLS and CDR2 YYNGEE. This CDR3 contains 14 residues. V lost 4 bases and J 8 bases, leaving 15 bases between the germline ends. The CDR3 region is CASSTGLGMGELFF. The CDR3 nucleotides read TGTGCCAGCAGCACAGGACTGGGGATGGGGGAGCTGTTTTTT.

Ten or more counts support this clonotype. The chain links TRBV14 to TRBJ1-2, with D hard to call. The ends were cut back, 1 base at V and 7 bases at J, with 10 bases in the middle. This CDR3 is 13 amino acids long. The V gene's germline CDR1 is SGHDN and CDR2 FVKESK. The CDR3 coding sequence is TGTGCCAGCAGCCAAGTGTACACAGCTGGCTACACCTTC. It encodes CASSQVYTAGYTF.

This clonotype was counted ten times or more. This sequence joins TRBV5-1 and TRBJ2-5; 8 bases agree with TRBD1. Germline assignment: CDR1 SGHRS and CDR2 YFSETQ. This CDR3 is built from 14 residues. The junction had 1 base not matched to a gene; V was cut back by 2 bases and J by 1 base. As DNA, the CDR3 is TGCGCCAGCAGCTTTACAGGGGGCCAAGAGACCCAGTACTTC. It translates to CASSFTGGQETQYF.

Ten or more counts support this clonotype. The chain joins TRBV20-1 to TRBJ1-2; D might be TRBD1 (5 bases). The CDR3 is 11 residues long. Looked up from germline, CDR1 is DFQATT and CDR2 is SNEGSKA (reference sequence). V was cut by 5 bases and J by 4 bases, with 8 bases left in between. The CDR3 sequence: CSAYDSYGYTF. CDR3 bases: TGCAGTGCTTACGACAGCTATGGCTACACCTTC.

The gene calls are TRBV15 and TRBJ1-5, with 7 bases that match TRBD1. Germline V gene sequence: CDR1 LNHNV, CDR2 YYDKDF (reference sequence). The CDR3 is 13 amino acids. Unmatched junction bases numbered 2, after V lost 5 bases and J lost 4 bases. Written as DNA, the CDR3 is TGTGCCACCAGCGACAGGGTAAATCAGCCCCAGCATTTT. This gives the protein CATSDRVNQPQHF.

This clonotype came up many times. In DNA, the CDR3 is TGTGCCACCCTCCCAAGTGGGGGCGAGACCCAGTACTTC. It specifies CATLPSGGETQYF. The chain recombines TRBV28 with TRBJ2-5, with a possible D match to TRBD1 (6 bases). The V gene lost 10 bases and the J gene lost 5 bases, with 17 bases spanning the gap. This CDR3 has 13 residues. From germline, CDR1 is MDHEN and CDR2 SYDVKM. Full variable domain (missing parts from reference TRBV28 and TRBJ2-5): DVKVTQSSRYLVKRTGEKVFLECVQDMDHENMFWYRQDPGLGLRLIYFSYDVKMKEKGDIPEGYSVSREKKERFSLILESASTNQTSMYLCATLPSGGETQYFGPGTRLLVL.

There are many counts of this clonotype. This chain joins TRBV19 and TRBJ2-2; tentative D call: TRBD1 (5 bases). The V end lost 6 bases, the J end lost 5 bases, and 13 bases lay between the germline ends. The CDR3 runs 14 residues. The germline V gene has CDR1 LNHDA and CDR2 SQIVND (reference sequence). CDR3 nucleotide sequence: TGTGCCAGTAGGGGCAGGGCAGTAACCGGGGAGCTGTTTTTT. Protein product: CASRGRAVTGELFF.

This clonotype was counted many times. V gene TRBV7-8 combines with J gene TRBJ1-1; D perhaps matches TRBD1 (6 bases). The CDR3 is made up of 13 amino acids. Deletions cut 5 bases from V and 5 bases from J, with 12 bases between. Per germline, CDR1 SGHVS and CDR2 FQNEAQ. CDR3: CASSAGGGTEAFF. CDR3 bases: TGTGCCAGCAGCGCCGGAGGGGGAACTGAAGCTTTCTTT.

Note on this clonotype: The limits of the CDR3 on the DNA are not certain, so only TCRdb's listed CDR3 is given. CDR3 region: CASSSSARHTEAFF. The chain couples TRBV6-9 to TRBJ1-1; the D call of TRBD1 is as the table states it, not checked on the DNA. Germline assignment: CDR1 MNHGY and CDR2 SVAAGI. The CDR3 contains 14 residues when both ends are counted.

The table lists this clonotype with many counts. The rearrangement links TRBV25-1 to TRBJ2-7, with 8 bases matching TRBD2. This CDR3 comprises 18 residues. The junction had 12 bases not matched to a gene; V was cut back by 2 bases and J by 0 bases. CDR1 and CDR2 (germline): MGHDK, SYGVNS. CDR3 sequence: CASSEIPITSGRSYEQYF. CDR3 sequence (DNA): TGTGCCAGCAGTGAAATACCGATTACTAGCGGACGCTCCTACGAGCAGTACTTC.

This clonotype was detected ten times or more. CDR3 protein: CASSLVAGVQETQYF. In nucleotides, the CDR3 is TGTGCCAGCAGCTTAGTGGCAGGGGTTCAAGAGACCCAGTACTTC. The gene calls are TRBV7-2 and TRBJ2-5, with D perhaps TRBD1 (6 bases). CDR1 and CDR2 (germline): SGHTA, FQGNSA. The length of the CDR3 is 15 residues. V lost 1 base and J lost 2, with 11 bases in between.

Many counts were recorded for this clonotype. The V gene is TRBV20-1, the J gene TRBJ1-5; D uncertain. Germline CDR1 DFQATT, CDR2 SNEGSKA (reference sequence). V lost 0 bases and J 1 base, leaving 10 bases between the germline ends. This CDR3 has 15 residues. CDR3: CSARDGRTSNQPQHF. The CDR3, as DNA: TGCAGTGCTAGAGATGGTCGGACCAGCAATCAGCCCCAGCATTTT.

This clonotype was counted many times. The chain couples TRBV10-2 to TRBJ2-2, with D possibly being TRBD1 (5 bases). From germline, CDR1 is WSHSY and CDR2 SAAADI. CDR3 length equals 14 residues. The germline V and J ends were trimmed by 6 bases and 4 bases, with 12 bases remaining between them. CDR3 sequence: CASSQRRGTGELFF. DNA of the CDR3: TGCGCCAGCAGCCAGCGTAGGGGCACCGGGGAGCTGTTTTTT.

The chain links TRBV6-1 to TRBJ2-5; D may be TRBD1 (6 bases). Trimming removed 5 bases from V and 1 base from J, with 11 bases in between. Germline lookup yields CDR1 MNHNS and CDR2 SASEGT. The CDR3 loop spans 14 amino acids. The CDR3 sequence is CASSREGGQETQYF. For the CDR3, the DNA is TGTGCCAGCAGTAGAGAAGGGGGCCAAGAGACCCAGTACTTC.